Below, 21 T cell receptor beta chains from the same sample are listed, as sequenced in a study of blood T cell repertoires in COVID-19. Using immunoSEQ multiplex PCR, the repertoire was profiled, and TCRdb retains in-frame clones only, with some absent. Among around 180,000 clones listed, approximately 86% were seen once. The sequenced material came from peripheral blood. These receptors came from a man older than 75 with COVID-19, enrolled during active disease.

The rearrangement uses TRBV7-2 and TRBJ1-3; D is undetermined. This CDR3 is built from 15 residues. CDR1 and CDR2 (germline): SGHTA, FQGNSA. The V gene lost 2 bases and the J gene lost 0 bases, with 8 bases spanning the gap. The CDR3 reads CASSLTSYSGNTIYF. In nucleotides, the CDR3 is TGTGCCAGCAGCTTAACTTCCTACTCTGGAAACACCATATATTTT.

A remark on this clone: Other DNA sequences in this specimen translate into the identical CDR3. The chain has TRBV5-1 and TRBJ1-2; D not certain. The germline V gene encodes CDR1 SGHRS and CDR2 YFSETQ. The CDR3 is made up of 14 amino acids. V dropped 0 bases and J dropped 0 bases, with 6 bases sitting between them. Here the CDR3 DNA reads TGCGCCAGCAGCTTGGACAGAGCTAACTATGGCTACACCTTC. Protein: CASSLDRANYGYTF. Full variable domain (rest looked up from reference TRBV5-1 and TRBJ1-2): KAGVTQTPRYLIKTRGQQVTLSCSPISGHRSVSWYQQTPGQGLQFLFEYFSETQRNKGNFPGRFSGRQFSNSRSEMNVSTLELGDSALYLCASSLDRANYGYTFGSGTRLTVV.

This clone was seen once. V is TRBV29-1 and J is TRBJ1-1, with D unclear. This CDR3 region has 12 residues. V was shortened by 3 bases and J by 1 base, with 6 bases between the two germline ends. Germline CDR1 SQVTM, CDR2 ANQGSEA. CDR3 loop: CSVDQWNTEAFF. The CDR3 DNA follows: TGCAGCGTTGACCAGTGGAACACTGAAGCTTTCTTT.

This chain uses TRBV24-1 with TRBJ2-2, with D perhaps matching TRBD1 (5 bases). The CDR3 length is 14 residues. With 4 bases removed from V and 6 bases from J, the gap between germline ends came to 11 bases. The V gene's germline CDR1 is KGHDR and CDR2 SFDVKD. CDR3 nucleotides: TGTGCCACCAGTGAACCTCAGGGTTCCGGGGAGCTGTTTTTT. Translating it yields CATSEPQGSGELFF.

This chain connects TRBV5-1 to TRBJ1-1; D gene unclear. Germline values: CDR1 SGHRS, CDR2 YFSETQ. V was trimmed by 6 bases and J by 0 bases, leaving 18 bases between them. CDR3 size: 16 residues. The CDR3 loop is CASTVAGNIMNTEAFF. In DNA, the CDR3 is TGCGCCAGCACCGTAGCGGGAAACATTATGAACACTGAAGCTTTCTTT. The complete variable domain, with remaining parts taken from reference TRBV5-1 and TRBJ1-1, reads KAGVTQTPRYLIKTRGQQVTLSCSPISGHRSVSWYQQTPGQGLQFLFEYFSETQRNKGNFPGRFSGRQFSNSRSEMNVSTLELGDSALYLCASTVAGNIMNTEAFFGQGTRLTVV.

The rearrangement links TRBV2 to TRBJ2-3, with 10 bases identical to TRBD2. The trim removed 6 bases at V and 3 bases at J, leaving 6 bases unmatched. This CDR3 has 15 amino acids. Germline assignment: CDR1 SNHLY and CDR2 FYNNEI. The CDR3 sequence is CASSLLSGGTDTQYF. As DNA, the CDR3 is TGTGCCAGCAGCCTTCTTAGCGGGGGGACAGATACGCAGTATTTT.

The chain has TRBV7-9 and TRBJ1-2, with 7 bases identical to TRBD1. The trim removed 1 base at V and 8 bases at J, leaving 1 base unmatched. This CDR3 is 12 amino acids long. The V gene's germline CDR1 is SEHNR and CDR2 FQNEAQ (reference sequence). CDR3 DNA: TGTGCCAGCAGCTTAGACAGGGGCGGCTACACCTTC. Amino acid sequence: CASSLDRGGYTF.

This chain links TRBV24-1 with TRBJ1-3; 8 bases align to TRBD1. This CDR3 spans 14 amino acids. Trimming at V came to 9 bases and at J to 1 base, leaving 4 bases not matched to a gene. Germline assignment: CDR1 KGHDR and CDR2 SFDVKD. DNA for the CDR3: TGTGCCACCCAGACAGGGGATTCTGGAAACACCATATATTTT. Protein product: CATQTGDSGNTIYF.

The chain recombines TRBV9 with TRBJ1-3; D is uncertain. This CDR3 has 14 amino acids. V was pared by 4 bases and J by 5 bases, with 13 bases between. Germline V lookup: CDR1 SGDLS, CDR2 YYNGEE. The CDR3 region has the DNA TGTGCCAGCAGCCACGAGGGTGTGAGAAACACCATATATTTT. Its translation: CASSHEGVRNTIYF.

The chain uses TRBV6-4 and TRBJ1-1; D gene uncertain. Germline-derived CDR1 and CDR2 are MRHNA and SNTAGT. The CDR3 contains 13 residues. With 4 bases removed from V and 1 base from J, the gap between germline ends came to 7 bases. In DNA form, the CDR3 reads TGTGCCAGCAGTGGCACAGCGAACACTGAAGCTTTCTTT. Amino acid sequence: CASSGTANTEAFF.

The rearrangement joins TRBV6-2 or TRBV6-3 to TRBJ2-1; tentatively, D is TRBD1 (6 bases). The CDR3 contains 15 residues. Germline CDR1 MNHEY, CDR2 SVGEGT. Trimming pared 0 bases from V and 5 bases from J, leaving 11 bases between. CDR3 residues: CASSYSLTGNNEQFF. CDR3 DNA: TGTGCCAGCAGTTACTCGTTAACAGGGAACAATGAGCAGTTCTTC.

This chain connects TRBV15 to TRBJ2-1; D possibly corresponds to TRBD1 (5 bases). Germline assignment: CDR1 LNHNV and CDR2 YYDKDF (reference sequence). This CDR3 spans 20 amino acids. V shed 1 base and J shed 0 bases, with 22 bases lying between them. CDR3 bases: TGTGCCACCAGCAGAGGGGGCCCGACGAAAATTACTATCTCCTACAATGAGCAGTTCTTC. Translated, it gives CATSRGGPTKITISYNEQFF.

This clone has only a few counts. The rearrangement joins TRBV6-7 to TRBJ1-1; TRBD1 agrees at 10 bases. TRBV6-7 is known as an ORF, though its function is uncertain. The J segment lost 2 bases and the V segment lost 7 bases, leaving 13 bases of the junction unmatched. CDR3 size: 17 residues. The CDR3 sequence is CASKKNRSTGGNTEAFF. The CDR3 region has the DNA TGTGCCAGCAAAAAAAATCGGTCGACAGGGGGCAACACTGAAGCTTTCTTT.

J is TRBJ2-2 and V is TRBV2, with D perhaps TRBD1 (6 bases). Trimming cost V 9 bases and J 5 bases, with 16 bases left between them. This CDR3 spans 14 amino acids. The V gene's germline CDR1 is SNHLY and CDR2 FYNNEI. The CDR3 is CASQRGFGTGELFF. The CDR3, as DNA: TGTGCCAGTCAGAGGGGGTTCGGGACCGGGGAGCTGTTTTTT.

This sequence joins TRBV11-3 and TRBJ2-3; the D is unclear. V shed 3 bases and J shed 5 bases, with 9 bases lying between them. The CDR3 runs to 13 residues. Germline values: CDR1 SGHNT, CDR2 YENEEA. The CDR3 region has the DNA TGTGCCAGCAGCTTTGTTAGAAAAGATACGCAGTATTTT. It translates to CASSFVRKDTQYF.

V gene TRBV10-3 combines with J gene TRBJ1-5; perhaps TRBD1 as D (5 bases). V was trimmed by 6 bases and J by 3 bases, leaving 9 bases between them. Germline assignment: CDR1 ENHRY and CDR2 SYGVKD. The CDR3 sequence is 13 residues long. The CDR3 nucleotides read TGTGCCATCAGACAGGATCTCAATCAGCCCCAGCATTTT. Residues: CAIRQDLNQPQHF.

The genes are TRBV29-1 and TRBJ2-1; D might be TRBD1 (5 bases). Germline V gene lookup returns CDR1 SQVTM and CDR2 ANQGSEA. V gave up 1 base and J gave up 6 bases, with 7 bases separating them. The CDR3 contains 12 residues. CDR3 nucleotides: TGCAGCGTTGAAGGCAGGGCCAATGAGCAGTTCTTC. Translating gives CSVEGRANEQFF.

V usage is TRBV5-1 and J usage is TRBJ2-7, with TRBD2 matching over 7 bases. Germline values: CDR1 SGHRS, CDR2 YFSETQ. Trimming cost V 1 base and J 6 bases; bases outside gene matches: 10. CDR3 length: 15 amino acids. As DNA, the CDR3 is TGCGCCAGCAGCTTGAACCGGGGGGAAAGTTCCGAGCAGTACTTC. It is translated as CASSLNRGESSEQYF.

This chain uses TRBV6-5 with TRBJ1-1, with a possible D match to TRBD1 (5 bases). Germline CDR1 is MNHEY and CDR2 is SVGAGI. V gave up 2 bases and J gave up 3 bases, with 7 bases separating them. The CDR3 spans 13 residues. CDR3 in amino acids: CASSYIGDTEAFF. The CDR3 nucleotides are TGTGCCAGCAGTTACATAGGGGACACTGAAGCTTTCTTT.

The genes are TRBV5-6 and TRBJ2-7; 7 bases align to TRBD1. The CDR3 is made up of 15 amino acids. V was pared by 1 base and J by 7 bases, with 11 bases of the junction left unmatched. Germline V lookup: CDR1 SGHDT, CDR2 YYEEEE. CDR3 in DNA: TGTGCCAGCAGCTTGCGCAGACAGGGCCTGGAGGAGCAGTACTTC. Protein product: CASSLRRQGLEEQYF.

In DNA, the CDR3 is TGTGCCAGCAGCTCGGGACTATCAGGGGATACGCAGTATTTT. Protein product: CASSSGLSGDTQYF. This rearrangement joins TRBV7-3 to TRBJ2-3; 7 positions match TRBD2. CDR3 length: 14 residues. V lost 4 bases, J lost 6 bases, and 7 bases stayed unmatched. Germline CDR1 reads SGHTA; CDR2 reads FQGTGA. Based on the CDR3 plus reference TRBV7-3 and TRBJ2-3, the full variable domain is GAGVSQTPSNKVTEKGKYVELRCDPISGHTALYWYRQSLGQGPEFLIYFQGTGAADDSGLPNDRFFAVRPEGSVSTLKIQRTERGDSAVYLCASSSGLSGDTQYFGPGTRLTVL.